These 9 T cell receptor beta chains originate from one sample sequenced in a study of CD8 T cells in Susac syndrome. When the RNA was reverse transcribed, random hexamers were used with an input of roughly 0.45 to 1 ug. A single record per CDR3 protein comes from TCRdb applying MiXCR to the immunoSEQ multiplex PCR reads. Found here are about 150,000 distinct CDR3 sequences, approximately 94% of them singletons; the top ten hold approximately 0.08%. The sequenced sample consisted of CD4+ T cells from PBMCs. The receptors were gathered from a human donor with Susac syndrome.

The chain has TRBV11-2 and TRBJ2-7; the match to TRBD2 covers 9 bases. V lost 1 base to trimming and J lost 6 bases; unmatched junction nucleotides: 10. This CDR3 comprises 16 residues. Germline-derived CDR1 and CDR2 are SGHAT and FQNNGV. The CDR3 coding sequence is TGTGCCAGCAGCTTAGGCTTGGGACTAGCACTTACCGAGCAGTACTTC. Translating gives CASSLGLGLALTEQYF.

The gene calls are TRBV19 and TRBJ1-5; D is possibly TRBD1 (5 bases). Germline V gives CDR1 LNHDA, CDR2 SQIVND (reference sequence). Trimming removed 3 bases from V and 5 bases from J, with 11 bases in between. This CDR3 has 14 amino acids. CDR3 nucleotide sequence: TGTGCCAGTAGTATTACAGGAACTTATCAGCCCCAGCATTTT. This encodes CASSITGTYQPQHF.

This clonotype was seen more than once but under ten times. The chain joins TRBV6-6 to TRBJ2-6, with a possible D match to TRBD2 (6 bases). Germline-derived CDR1 and CDR2 are MNHNY and SVGAGI (reference sequence). The CDR3 totals 15 residues. The V end was cut by 4 bases, the J end by 2 bases, with 9 bases between. Here the CDR3 reads CASSLGGTGANVLTF. CDR3 sequence (DNA): TGTGCCAGCAGTTTGGGGGGAACTGGGGCCAACGTCCTGACTTTC.

This clonotype showed up just once. This sequence joins TRBV4-1 and TRBJ2-7; the match to TRBD1 covers 8 bases. This CDR3 is 15 amino acids long. Germline lookup yields CDR1 MGHRA and CDR2 YSYEKL. Losses at the gene ends were 4 bases for V and 5 bases for J; bases not matched to a gene: 10. CDR3 nucleotides: TGCGCCAGCAGCCGGACCCGACAGGGGAGAGACGAGCAGTACTTC. This gives the protein CASSRTRQGRDEQYF.

This clonotype was observed a single time. This chain joins TRBV20-1 and TRBJ1-5; no clear D gene. Deletions cut 5 bases from V and 7 bases from J, with 15 bases between. Germline loops: CDR1 DFQATT, CDR2 SNEGSKA (reference sequence). CDR3 length equals 13 residues. Written as DNA, the CDR3 is TGCAGTGCTCCGGCCGATGGGCTGCAGCCCCAGCATTTT. Amino acids: CSAPADGLQPQHF.

V and J are TRBV5-4 and TRBJ2-2; D is perhaps TRBD1 (6 bases). The germline CDR1 and CDR2 sequences are SGHNT and YYREEE (reference sequence). V lost 4 bases, J lost 4 bases, and 8 bases lay in between. This CDR3 spans 13 amino acids. CDR3 DNA: TGTGCCAGCAGCCGGACAGTCACCGGGGAGCTGTTTTTT. It yields the protein CASSRTVTGELFF.

The J gene is TRBJ2-4, the V gene TRBV5-1; D call uncertain. The CDR3 contains 15 residues. Germline CDR1 reads SGHRS; CDR2 reads YFSETQ. Between the trimmed V and J ends, which lost 2 bases and 0 bases, there was a span of 9 bases. The CDR3 here is CASSFGSLAKNIQYF. Here the CDR3 DNA reads TGCGCCAGCAGCTTCGGCAGTCTAGCCAAAAACATTCAGTACTTC.

The CDR3 loop is CASSLSSSDTQYF. DNA of the CDR3: TGCGCCAGCAGCCTTTCCTCCTCAGATACGCAGTATTTT. The genes are TRBV5-1 and TRBJ2-3; D is unclear. V shed 4 bases and J shed 4 bases, with 10 bases lying between them. This CDR3 has 13 amino acids. Germline CDR1 SGHRS, CDR2 YFSETQ.

The chain recombines TRBV4-1 with TRBJ1-5, with D perhaps TRBD1 (6 bases). From germline, CDR1 is MGHRA and CDR2 YSYEKL. Trimming removed 2 bases from V and 2 bases from J, with 7 bases in between. The CDR3 is made up of 14 amino acids. The CDR3 is CASSQSGGNQPQHF. Written as DNA, the CDR3 is TGCGCCAGCAGCCAATCAGGGGGCAATCAGCCCCAGCATTTT.